The T cell receptor beta chain described here comes from a study of Ad26.COV2.S vaccination and SARS-CoV-2 variants. Overall study context: In the COV1001 trial, the donor was in the Ad26.COV2.S arm. Participants got Ad26.COV2.S intramuscularly, once or twice 56 days apart. Study observations and caveats: Researchers reported similar non-spike TCR breadth in vaccine and placebo recipients.

TCRdb keeps only in-frame clones here, not all; method: immunoSEQ multiplex PCR. This table has 300,000 to 400,000 clones, about nine tenths appearing once. For this clone: Its specificity is unknown.

Noted treatment: 15 to 20 received Ad26.COV2.S at low or high dose, single or two shots; about 5 received placebo; per-sample allocation not given. Sampling was done on day 63 after the first vaccine or placebo injection. Ad26.COV2.S expressed prefusion-stabilized spike from the original Wuhan strain. The clonotype was recovered from a person aged 18-65 years who received the Ad26.COV2.S COVID-19 vaccine or a placebo. The source material was peripheral blood, sampled in a trial of Ad26.COV2.S vaccine versus placebo.

CDR3 in DNA: TGTGCCAGTTCACAGGGGAAGAGGTACGAGCAGTACTTC. Its translation: CASSQGKRYEQYF. The chain links TRBV12-3 or TRBV12-4 to TRBJ2-7; TRBD1 matches at 7 bases. J lost 4 bases, V lost 9 bases, and 9 bases had no gene match. This CDR3 has 13 residues.